This T cell receptor beta chain was captured by sequencing in a study of cytomegalovirus exposure and HLA in healthy donors. Study at large: An earlier analysis found fewer than 140 million unique TCR beta sequences from about 190 million T cells. Study findings and constraints: TCR beta V segments were, for the most part, productive about 87% or about 30% of the time in an earlier analysis. Rarity held for most TCR sequences, but there were some public TCRs that occurred in many donors. Later on, an analysis tied 18,000 or so TCR beta sequences to HLA alleles at 0.05 false discovery rate.

The PCR had 60 Vbeta and 13 Jbeta primers. Repertoires were generated with immunoSEQ multiplex PCR, while TCRdb's copy carries only in-frame clones and drops some. The profile shows about 180,000 clones, about 80% of them singletons. Germline loops: CDR1 LNHDA, CDR2 SQIVND (reference sequence). V gave up 5 bases and J gave up 4 bases, with 20 bases separating them. The CDR3 loop spans 16 amino acids. On this clone: The antigen is undetermined.

Specimen: PBMCs. The clonotype originates from a man aged 25-40 years in good health and CMV-seropositive. V and J are TRBV19 and TRBJ1-1; no clear D. The CDR3 loop is CASSGKAAAVTTEAFF. The CDR3 DNA is TGTGCCAGTAGTGGCAAAGCGGCAGCCGTTACCACTGAAGCTTTCTTT.